This TCR beta chain was captured by sequencing in a study of long-term antiretroviral therapy in people with HIV. Study as a whole: About a decade before 2015, the earliest samples were taken when ART was typically delayed. Study-wide results and limits: Spans of CDR3 length were tighter for HIV repertoires than for controls. Diversity went up after ART and still fell short of transplant donor controls.

With respect to this clone: Its antigen remains unidentified.

This was the immunoSEQ v3.0 assay at survey level. Method: immunoSEQ multiplex PCR; TCRdb's copy keeps in-frame clones and lacks some. The repertoire holds roughly 24,000 clones, about nine tenths seen once, with less than 8.5% in the top ten. This receptor was obtained from a woman aged 25-40 years with HIV. The sample in question was unsorted PBMCs, obtained 1.8 years before starting antiretroviral therapy.

The CDR3 region is CASSFYTQGPVYGYTF. The CDR3 region has the DNA TGTGCCAGCAGCTTCTACACGCAGGGGCCAGTTTATGGCTACACCTTC. The V call is TRBV7-9, the J call TRBJ1-2; maybe TRBD1 (6 bases). The CDR3 spans 16 residues. V was pared by 3 bases and J by 5 bases, with 19 bases between. Germline V gene data show CDR1 as SEHNR and CDR2 as FQNEAQ (reference sequence).